This record concerns one TCR beta chain sequence. The entry originates in a study of T cells in Graves' hyperthyroidism and ophthalmopathy. The V segment lost 1 base and the J segment 5 bases; nucleotides outside the gene matches: 13. Germline V gene sequence: CDR1 SEHNR, CDR2 FQNEAQ (reference sequence). This CDR3 has 18 residues. Amplification targeted TCR beta CDR3 regions from RNA transcripts. Primed by the HTBI set, a first-round RT-PCR was run on the TCR CDR3. TCRdb reanalysed the multiplex PCR reads using MiXCR and keeps one entry per CDR3 protein. Among 500,000 to 750,000 distinct CDR3 sequences listed, roughly 50% were seen once. Diagnosis rested on symptoms, serum thyroxine and TRAb, thyroid ultrasound, and orbital computed tomography.

Material for sequencing was peripheral blood or thyroid tissue (not recorded which). This chain uses TRBV7-9 with TRBJ2-5, with 10 bases lining up with TRBD2. This receptor was taken from a woman aged 18-29 years with Graves' hyperthyroidism. The chain's CDR3 is CASSLVTITSGAPETQYF. In DNA form, the CDR3 reads TGTGCCAGCAGCTTAGTTACCATCACTAGCGGGGCACCGGAGACCCAGTACTTC.